This TCR beta chain came from a study of regulatory T cells in long-lasting Graves disease. Study context: Over 5 years of antithyroid drugs with positive TSH receptor antibodies was taken to mean persistent Graves' disease. Points from the study as a whole: Possibly, too few samples lowered accuracy.

Sequencing libraries for TCR beta were prepared with iRepertoire HTBI primers and Arm-PCR of CDR3 regions. Per the study methods: Identification yielded about 66 TRBV and over eleven TRBJ segments across samples. TCRdb fed the multiplex PCR reads into MiXCR, producing one record per CDR3 protein. Clone size and V and J calls follow TCRdb, not the original study. The repertoire holds hundreds of thousands of distinct CDR3 sequences, with roughly 20% as singletons. As for time point: persistent/refractory GD, antithyroid drugs over 5 years with positive TRAb. Scientists built the TCR library using RNA that was extracted from PBMCs. Details on this clonotype: What it binds is not known.

The CDR3 length is 16 residues. Germline trimming cut 4 bases from V and 4 bases from J; bases unmatched to any gene: 6. CDR1 SGHRS and CDR2 YFSETQ come from the germline V gene. The V gene is TRBV5-1, the J gene TRBJ2-3; 13 positions match TRBD2. The starting material was peripheral blood mononuclear cells (PBMCs), obtained when the disease was refractory, from a patient treated with antithyroid drugs. The sequence derives from a female donor with Graves disease. The CDR3 loop reads CASSTGLAGVADTQYF. CDR3 bases: TGCGCCAGCAGCACCGGACTAGCGGGAGTTGCAGATACGCAGTATTTT.